A selection of T cell receptor beta chains follows, all from one sample in a study of blood T cell repertoires in COVID-19. Profiled with immunoSEQ multiplex PCR; TCRdb holds only in-frame clones, not every one. The sample yields around 160,000 clones, 70% to 90% seen once. The specimen was peripheral blood. The receptors stem from a young man with acute or convalescent COVID-19. Each CDR3 is given with its conserved first and last residue. The order of the fields is J gene, V gene, D gene, clone size, CDR3 protein, CDR3 DNA. The D gene is left open where the match is weak. Only some rows state a clone size, as once, few, many or a class for expanded clones.

>TRBJ1-2|TRBV28|NA|NA
CASSPNGQYGYTF
TGTGCCAGCAGTCCCAATGGACAATATGGCTACACCTTC
>TRBJ1-2|TRBV28|NA|few
CASRNRVGYTF
TGTGCCAGCAGGAACAGGGTCGGCTACACCTTC
>TRBJ2-7|TRBV30|NA|NA
CAWSVLAGNEQYF
TGTGCCTGGAGTGTTCTGGCGGGGAACGAGCAGTACTTC
>TRBJ2-7|TRBV4-1|TRBD1|NA
CASSQATGVEQYF
TGCGCCAGCAGCCAAGCGACAGGGGTTGAGCAGTACTTC
>TRBJ1-2|TRBV10-3|TRBD1|NA
CAISEERGLYGYTF
TGTGCCATCAGTGAGGAAAGGGGGCTGTATGGCTACACCTTC
>TRBJ2-1|TRBV9|TRBD2|NA
CASSVSSGGAVHNEQFF
TGTGCCAGCAGCGTATCTAGCGGGGGGGCCGTCCACAATGAGCAGTTCTTC
>TRBJ2-3|TRBV6-1|TRBD2|NA
CASSETSGGPDTQYF
TGTGCCAGCAGTGAAACGAGCGGGGGGCCAGATACGCAGTATTTT
>TRBJ1-5|TRBV5-4|NA|NA
CASSMQGYSNQPQHF
TGTGCCAGCAGCATGCAGGGTTATAGCAATCAGCCCCAGCATTTT
>TRBJ2-5|TRBV27|NA|NA
CASSPQGPETQYF
TGTGCCAGCAGTCCCCAGGGTCCGGAGACCCAGTACTTC
>TRBJ1-5|TRBV30|NA|NA
CAWSVIGAQPQHF
TGTGCCTGGAGTGTAATAGGGGCTCAGCCCCAGCATTTT
>TRBJ1-2|TRBV19|NA|NA
CASSQSPASGYTF
TGTGCCAGTAGTCAGTCCCCCGCTTCGGGCTACACCTTC
>TRBJ1-1|TRBV5-4|NA|NA
CASSLGSAGNTEAFF
TGTGCCAGCAGCTTGGGGTCGGCGGGGAACACTGAAGCTTTCTTT
>TRBJ1-6|TRBV27|NA|NA
CASSPNLGEDNSPLHF
TGTGCCAGCAGTCCAAACCTGGGGGAGGATAATTCACCCCTCCACTTT
>TRBJ1-4|TRBV12-5|TRBD1|NA
CASGPDRGTNEKLFF
TGTGCTAGTGGACCTGACAGGGGAACTAATGAAAAACTGTTTTTT
>TRBJ2-3|TRBV30|NA|NA
CAWTGSTDTQYF
TGTGCCTGGACAGGGAGCACAGATACGCAGTATTTT
>TRBJ1-2|TRBV28|TRBD1|NA
CASSKQGNYGYTF
TGTGCCAGCAGTAAACAGGGGAACTATGGCTACACCTTC
>TRBJ1-2|TRBV7-9|NA|few
CASSFPTGGYGYTF
TGTGCCAGCAGCTTCCCGACCGGGGGTTATGGCTACACCTTC
>TRBJ2-2|TRBV7-2|TRBD2|NA
CASSLVTSGEITNTGELFF
TGTGCCAGCAGCTTAGTAACTAGCGGGGAGATTACGAACACCGGGGAGCTGTTTTTT
>TRBJ2-2|TRBV7-7|NA|NA
CASSVGHNTGELFF
TGTGCCAGCAGCGTTGGGCACAACACCGGGGAGCTGTTTTTT
>TRBJ2-7|TRBV10-2|NA|NA
CASSESSSFYEQYF
TGCGCCAGCAGTGAATCTTCTAGTTTCTACGAGCAGTACTTC
>TRBJ1-6|TRBV7-8|NA|NA
CASSLARSARLTNSPLHF
TGTGCCAGCAGCTTAGCACGGTCGGCGAGGCTGACCAATTCACCCCTCCACTTT
>TRBJ2-1|TRBV29-1|TRBD2|NA
CSVQQRTLAGKGNEQFF
TGCAGCGTTCAACAACGGACCCTAGCGGGGAAGGGCAATGAGCAGTTCTTC
>TRBJ1-4|TRBV20-1|TRBD1|NA
CSAILDRGHFF
TGCAGTGCCATATTAGACAGGGGGCATTTTTTT
>TRBJ2-3|TRBV7-3|TRBD2|NA
CASSLIAGPDTQYF
TGTGCCAGCAGCTTAATAGCGGGGCCAGATACGCAGTATTTT
>TRBJ1-4|TRBV4-1|NA|NA
CASSQVGGDLFF
TGCGCCAGCAGCCAAGTCGGAGGGGATCTGTTTTTT
>TRBJ2-3|TRBV30|NA|NA
CAWSVLEYRRDTQYF
TGTGCCTGGAGTGTACTCGAATACCGCAGGGATACGCAGTATTTT
>TRBJ2-5|TRBV18|NA|NA
CASSNIDRQETQYF
TGTGCCAGCTCAAACATCGACAGACAAGAGACCCAGTACTTC
>TRBJ1-3|TRBV7-2|NA|NA
CASSPTKSSGNTIYF
TGTGCCAGCAGCCCGACAAAGAGCTCTGGAAACACCATATATTTT
>TRBJ2-2|TRBV7-8|TRBD2|NA
CADRGGNTGELFF
TGTGCCGATCGGGGGGGTAACACCGGGGAGCTGTTTTTT
>TRBJ2-1|TRBV29-1|TRBD2|NA
CSGNGLAVNNEQFF
TGCAGCGGGAACGGACTAGCGGTGAACAATGAGCAGTTCTTC
>TRBJ1-1|TRBV6-1|NA|once
CASSEHSGNTEAFF
TGTGCCAGCAGTGAACATAGTGGGAACACTGAAGCTTTCTTT
>TRBJ1-5|TRBV18|NA|once
CASSPLTGLPQHF
TGTGCCAGCTCACCCCTGACAGGCTTGCCCCAGCATTTT
>TRBJ2-7|TRBV19|NA|NA
CASRADRISYEQYF
TGTGCCAGTAGGGCAGACAGGATCTCCTACGAGCAGTACTTC
>TRBJ2-3|TRBV6-6|TRBD1|NA
CASNRQGSTDTQYF
TGTGCCAGCAACAGACAGGGAAGCACAGATACGCAGTATTTT
>TRBJ2-1|TRBV15|NA|NA
CATSRSTETYNEQFF
TGTGCCACCAGCAGGTCGACAGAAACCTACAATGAGCAGTTCTTC
>TRBJ2-2|TRBV24-1|NA|NA
CATRVENTGELFF
TGTGCCACCCGGGTCGAGAACACCGGGGAGCTGTTTTTT
>TRBJ2-1|TRBV5-5|TRBD1|once
CASSLMTGSYNEQFF
TGTGCCAGCAGCTTAATGACAGGGAGCTACAATGAGCAGTTCTTC
>TRBJ1-1|TRBV10-2|NA|NA
CASSEEQGFLSEAFF
TGCGCCAGCAGTGAGGAACAGGGCTTCCTATCTGAAGCTTTCTTT
>TRBJ1-3|TRBV6-5|TRBD1|few
CASSYGTVSGNTIYF
TGTGCCAGCAGTTACGGGACAGTCTCTGGAAACACCATATATTTT
>TRBJ1-6|TRBV6-5|NA|NA
CASSQGHYPPIPLHF
TGTGCCAGCAGCCAAGGACATTACCCACCCATCCCCCTCCACTTT
>TRBJ1-2|TRBV2|NA|NA
CASSEARSYGYTF
TGTGCCAGCAGTGAGGCCCGATCCTATGGCTACACCTTC